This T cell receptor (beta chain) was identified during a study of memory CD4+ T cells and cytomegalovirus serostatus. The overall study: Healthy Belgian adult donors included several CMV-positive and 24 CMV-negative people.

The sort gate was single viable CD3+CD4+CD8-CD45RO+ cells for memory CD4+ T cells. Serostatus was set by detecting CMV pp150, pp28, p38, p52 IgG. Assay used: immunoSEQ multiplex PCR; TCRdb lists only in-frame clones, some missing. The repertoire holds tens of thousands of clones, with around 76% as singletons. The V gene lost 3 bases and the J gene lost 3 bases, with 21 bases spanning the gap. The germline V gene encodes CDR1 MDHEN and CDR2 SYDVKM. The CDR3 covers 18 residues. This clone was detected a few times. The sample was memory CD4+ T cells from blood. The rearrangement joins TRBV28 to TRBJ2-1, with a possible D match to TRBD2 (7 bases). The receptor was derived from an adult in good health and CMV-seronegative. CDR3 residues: CASSLMFGVRGGYNEQFF. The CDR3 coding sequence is TGTGCCAGCAGTTTGATGTTTGGAGTTAGGGGGGGCTACAATGAGCAGTTCTTC.